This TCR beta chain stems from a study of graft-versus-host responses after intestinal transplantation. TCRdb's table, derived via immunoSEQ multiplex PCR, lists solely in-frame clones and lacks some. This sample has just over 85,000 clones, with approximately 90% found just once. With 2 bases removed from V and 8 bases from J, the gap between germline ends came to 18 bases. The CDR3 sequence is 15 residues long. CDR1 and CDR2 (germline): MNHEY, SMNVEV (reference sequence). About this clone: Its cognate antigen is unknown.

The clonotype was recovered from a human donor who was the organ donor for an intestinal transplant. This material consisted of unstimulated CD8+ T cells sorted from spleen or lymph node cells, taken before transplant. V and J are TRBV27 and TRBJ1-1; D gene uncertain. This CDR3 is CASSLMAAAPTEAFF. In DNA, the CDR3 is TGTGCCAGCAGTTTAATGGCTGCGGCACCTACAGAAGCTTTCTTT.